A selection of T cell receptor beta chains follows, all from one sample in a study of cytomegalovirus exposure and HLA in healthy donors. Sequenced by immunoSEQ multiplex PCR; TCRdb stores in-frame clones only, minus some. In the table there are about 170,000 clones, about 80% of which are singletons. The specimen was PBMCs. Receptors were obtained from a woman aged 50 to 60 in good health and CMV-seropositive. Each CDR3 is given with its conserved first and last residue. A D gene is named only where the DNA matches it firmly. A clone size is listed for some rows: how often the clone was seen (once, few, many), or a class if it is expanded.

d_gene,j_gene,v_gene,abundance,CDR3nt,CDR3aa
TRBD1,TRBJ2-5,TRBV19,.,TGTGCCAGTAGTACCACAGGGGGCAGGGAGACCCAGTACTTC,CASSTTGGRETQYF
.,TRBJ1-2,TRBV4-3,once,TGCGCCAGCACCCAGGGCGTCGGTGGCTATGGCTACACCTTC,CASTQGVGGYGYTF
.,TRBJ2-7,TRBV14,.,TGTGCCAGCAGCCAGTTGGGGGGACCCTACGAGCAGTACTTC,CASSQLGGPYEQYF
.,TRBJ1-5,TRBV19,few,TGTGCCAGTAGTATAGAGGTCCAGAGCAATCAGCCCCAGCATTTT,CASSIEVQSNQPQHF
TRBD2,TRBJ2-5,TRBV6-4,.,TGTGCCAGCAGCCCCGGGACTAAAGAGACCCAGTACTTC,CASSPGTKETQYF
TRBD2,TRBJ2-7,TRBV19,.,TGTGCCAGTAAGCCGGGACTAGCGGTCTCCTACGAGCAGTACTTC,CASKPGLAVSYEQYF
.,TRBJ1-2,TRBV19,.,TGTGCCAGTAGTACCCCCTCCGTCCCTACGAGGGGCTACACCTTC,CASSTPSVPTRGYTF
TRBD1,TRBJ1-1,TRBV27,.,TGTGCCAGCAGTCCGGACAGGCTCTTGAATACTGAAGCTTTCTTT,CASSPDRLLNTEAFF
.,TRBJ2-6,TRBV19,.,TGTGCCAGTAGTATAGCTCATTCCCGGAGCGGGGCCAACGTCCTGACTTTC,CASSIAHSRSGANVLTF
.,TRBJ1-2,TRBV7-2,.,TGTGCCAGCAGCTTTTCATACAGGGTCGATTATGGCTACACCTTC,CASSFSYRVDYGYTF
.,TRBJ2-3,TRBV6-6,.,TGTGCCAGCAGTGTCGGGACTAGCACAGATACGCAGTATTTT,CASSVGTSTDTQYF
.,TRBJ2-7,TRBV14,few,TGTGCCAGCAGCCAAAGAACAAAATACGAGCAGTACTTC,CASSQRTKYEQYF
.,TRBJ2-7,TRBV27,.,TGTGCCAGCAGTTTAAGGGGTAGTCTCTACGAGCAGTACTTC,CASSLRGSLYEQYF
.,TRBJ2-2,TRBV5-7,.,TGTGCCAGCAGCTTTAGCAGGGCGTGCAACACCGGGGAGCTGTTTTTT,CASSFSRACNTGELFF
.,TRBJ1-2,TRBV29-1,once,TGCAGCGTTGGGAAGGTGGGAAATCAGGGCCGTAACTATGGCTACACCTTC,CSVGKVGNQGRNYGYTF
.,TRBJ2-7,TRBV7-8,once,TGTGCCAGCAGCTTATCCAGCCTAACAGGGAGAGGGGTGCAGTACTTC,CASSLSSLTGRGVQYF
.,TRBJ1-1,TRBV28,.,TGTGCCAGCAGTTTAAGTGGGGAGACTGAAGCTTTCTTT,CASSLSGETEAFF
TRBD1,TRBJ2-5,TRBV2,.,TGTGCCAGCAGTCCCCGGACAGGGGGGGAGACCCAGTACTTC,CASSPRTGGETQYF
.,TRBJ1-1,TRBV28,.,TGTGCCGCCCAGGGTGGGTACACTGAAGCTTTCTTT,CAAQGGYTEAFF
TRBD2,TRBJ2-2,TRBV5-4,once,TGTGCCAGCAGCTTGACTAGCGGGGGAAATACCGGGGAGCTGTTTTTT,CASSLTSGGNTGELFF
.,TRBJ1-2,TRBV5-8,.,TGTGCCAGCAGCTTGGCAGGGGCGGTCCCCTATGGCTACACCTTC,CASSLAGAVPYGYTF
.,TRBJ1-5,TRBV5-1,.,TGCGCCAGCAGCCCTCAGGGGCCCAATCAACCCCAGCATTTT,CASSPQGPNQPQHF